A single sample is the source of the 19 T cell receptor beta chains below, sequenced in a study of blood T cell repertoires in COVID-19. Clones were read by immunoSEQ multiplex PCR, and TCRdb kept only the in-frame ones, dropping some. The sample lists about 120,000 clones; around 85% were seen once. Sequencing was done on a sample of peripheral blood. The receptor set was obtained from a man in his fifties or sixties with acute or convalescent COVID-19.

The rearrangement joins TRBV9 to TRBJ2-1; 11 bases are a match to TRBD2. Germline trimming cut 4 bases from V and 3 bases from J; bases unmatched to any gene: 9. In germline, CDR1 is SGDLS, CDR2 YYNGEE. CDR3 size: 17 residues. The CDR3 loop reads CASSRTQGTSGYNEQFF. The DNA for the CDR3 is TGTGCCAGCAGCAGAACCCAAGGGACTAGCGGCTACAATGAGCAGTTCTTC.

The rearrangement uses TRBV3-1 (or the pseudogene TRBV3-2) and TRBJ2-5; 8 bases line up with TRBD2. This CDR3 spans 11 amino acids. CDR1 and CDR2 from the germline V gene are LGHDT and YNNKEL (reference sequence). The V gene end was trimmed by 7 bases and the J gene end by 8 bases; junction bases not matched to a gene: 3. CDR3 in amino acids: CASTGRDTQYF. CDR3 DNA: TGTGCCAGCACCGGGAGGGATACCCAGTACTTC.

V usage is TRBV27 and J usage is TRBJ2-1, with 12 bases aligning to TRBD2. CDR3 size: 17 residues. Germline values: CDR1 MNHEY, CDR2 SMNVEV (reference sequence). V dropped 4 bases and J dropped 5; count of bases not matched to a gene: 9. CDR3 sequence: CASSSQFLAGGNNEQFF. CDR3 in DNA: TGTGCCAGCAGTTCCCAATTTCTAGCGGGAGGGAACAATGAGCAGTTCTTC.

The count of this clone is one. The gene calls are TRBV7-3 and TRBJ2-1; perhaps TRBD2 as D (6 bases). Between the trimmed V and J ends, which lost 5 bases and 0 bases, there was a span of 11 bases. This CDR3 is 15 amino acids long. Per the germline V gene, CDR1 is SGHTA and CDR2 is FQGTGA. The CDR3 nucleotides read TGTGCCAGCAGCGAGGAGGGTAGCTCCTACAATGAGCAGTTCTTC. It is translated as CASSEEGSSYNEQFF.

The chain links TRBV27 to TRBJ1-2, with TRBD1 identical over 9 bases. Germline CDR1 reads MNHEY; CDR2 reads SMNVEV (reference sequence). CDR3 length: 14 residues. V lost 6 bases, J lost 4 bases, and 6 bases stayed unmatched. The DNA for the CDR3 is TGTGCCAGCAGACCCACAGGGGGCGGCTATGGCTACACCTTC. Its protein product is CASRPTGGGYGYTF.

The V gene is TRBV2, the J gene TRBJ1-3; 7 bases are shared with TRBD1. This CDR3 is built from 14 residues. J gave up 4 bases and V 6 bases, and 6 bases lay outside the gene matches. Germline CDR1 and CDR2: SNHLY and FYNNEI. The CDR3 here is CASRVGGAGNTIYF. CDR3 DNA sequence: TGTGCCAGCAGGGTAGGGGGCGCCGGAAACACCATATATTTT. Full variable domain (rest looked up from reference TRBV2 and TRBJ1-3): EPEVTQTPSHQVTQMGQEVILRCVPISNHLYFYWYRQILGQKVEFLVSFYNNEISEKSEIFDDQFSVERPDGSNFTLKIRSTKLEDSAMYFCASRVGGAGNTIYFGEGSWLTVV.

The chain joins TRBV11-2 to TRBJ2-3, with D uncertain. Germline lookup yields CDR1 SGHAT and CDR2 FQNNGV. This CDR3 is 16 amino acids long. V dropped 5 bases and J dropped 6 bases, with 21 bases sitting between them. The CDR3: CASSPTARVTPDTQYF. In DNA form, the CDR3 reads TGTGCCAGCAGCCCAACGGCTCGGGTAACCCCCGATACGCAGTATTTT.

The rearrangement links TRBV6-1 to TRBJ2-5; 13 bases agree with TRBD2. Germline V gene data show CDR1 as MNHNS and CDR2 as SASEGT. With V trimmed by 4 bases and J by 5 bases, 7 bases remained unmatched. The CDR3 has 16 amino acids. In DNA, the CDR3 is TGTGCCAGCAGTGGCGTAGGACTAGCGGGAGTCGAGACCCAGTACTTC. Protein sequence: CASSGVGLAGVETQYF.

The chain couples TRBV5-1 to TRBJ1-1; D possibly corresponds to TRBD1 (6 bases). Per the germline V gene, CDR1 is SGHRS and CDR2 is YFSETQ. The CDR3 spans 13 residues. V gave up 6 bases and J gave up 4 bases, with 13 bases separating them. The CDR3 protein is CASNAQGSTEAFF. Written as DNA, the CDR3 is TGCGCCAGCAATGCCCAGGGGAGCACTGAAGCTTTCTTT.

This chain links TRBV19 with TRBJ1-5; TRBD1 agrees at 7 bases. Trimming removed 5 bases from V and 0 bases from J; junction bases left unmatched: 4. The CDR3 is 15 amino acids. Germline values: CDR1 LNHDA, CDR2 SQIVND (reference sequence). The CDR3 sequence is CASSGGTDSNQPQHF. The CDR3 nucleotides read TGTGCCAGTAGTGGCGGGACAGATAGCAATCAGCCCCAGCATTTT.

This chain uses TRBV3-1 (or the pseudogene TRBV3-2) with TRBJ1-2; perhaps TRBD1 as D (6 bases). Germline V gene lookup returns CDR1 LGHDT and CDR2 YNNKEL (reference sequence). V lost 4 bases to trimming and J lost 7 bases, with 16 bases between them. The CDR3 sequence is 14 residues long. The CDR3 region is CASSPSGGGGGYTF. The CDR3 DNA reads as TGTGCCAGCAGCCCCTCGGGAGGGGGGGGTGGCTACACCTTC.

The gene calls are TRBV3-1 (or the pseudogene TRBV3-2) and TRBJ2-2; tentative D call: TRBD1 (6 bases). V lost 0 bases to trimming and J lost 4 bases, with 15 bases between them. The CDR3 contains 17 residues. Germline V gene lookup returns CDR1 LGHDT and CDR2 YNNKEL (reference sequence). CDR3 sequence (DNA): TGTGCCAGCAGCCAAGAGCCGGAGGACAGCCCCACCGGGGAGCTGTTTTTT. Its protein product is CASSQEPEDSPTGELFF.

The genes are TRBV6-5 and TRBJ2-3, with a weak D call TRBD2 (5 bases). Between the trimmed V and J ends, which lost 4 bases and 6 bases, there was a span of 8 bases. The CDR3 length is 12 residues. Germline loops: CDR1 MNHEY, CDR2 SVGAGI. CDR3 loop: CASSSAGDTQYF. The CDR3 bases are TGTGCCAGCAGTTCTGCGGGTGATACGCAGTATTTT.

The chain joins TRBV7-2 to TRBJ2-3; perhaps TRBD2 as D (6 bases). The CDR3 is 15 residues long. Germline V gene sequence: CDR1 SGHTA, CDR2 FQGNSA. Trimming removed 5 bases from V and 4 bases from J, with 16 bases in between. The CDR3 DNA is TGTGCCAGCAGCCCTTCGGATCCGGGGGCAGATACGCAGTATTTT. It codes for CASSPSDPGADTQYF.

The chain joins TRBV7-2 to TRBJ2-7, with TRBD1 identical over 7 bases. CDR1 is SGHTA, CDR2 FQGNSA, per germline. Trimming took 4 bases from V and 0 from J; bases not matched to a gene: 9. This CDR3 comprises 16 residues. Here the CDR3 reads CASSYARTGRSYEQYF. The CDR3 bases are TGTGCCAGCAGCTACGCCCGGACAGGTCGCTCCTACGAGCAGTACTTC. Variable domain in full (rest from reference TRBV7-2 and TRBJ2-7): GAGVSQSPSNKVTEKGKDVELRCDPISGHTALYWYRQSLGQGLEFLIYFQGNSAPDKSGLPSDRFSAERTGGSVSTLTIQRTQQEDSAVYLCASSYARTGRSYEQYFGPGTRLTVT.

The chain is built from TRBV28 and TRBJ1-1, with D tentatively TRBD1 (6 bases). Per germline, CDR1 MDHEN and CDR2 SYDVKM. V gave up 3 bases and J gave up 3 bases, with 14 bases separating them. There are 15 residues in the CDR3. CDR3 nucleotide sequence: TGTGCCAGCAGTTTCTCTGGCGGGGGGCACACTGAAGCTTTCTTT. The encoded protein is CASSFSGGGHTEAFF.

V gene TRBV30 combines with J gene TRBJ2-2, with unresolved D. The CDR3 consists of 9 residues. Germline loops: CDR1 GTSNPN, CDR2 SVGIG (reference sequence). The CDR3 reads CASTGELFF. The CDR3 region has the DNA TGTGCGAGCACCGGGGAGCTGTTTTTT.

This chain links TRBV19 with TRBJ2-7; 10 bases line up with TRBD2. The CDR3 is made up of 15 amino acids. Germline V gene data show CDR1 as LNHDA and CDR2 as SQIVND (reference sequence). Germline trimming cut 5 bases from V and 3 bases from J; bases unmatched to any gene: 7. CDR3 nucleotide sequence: TGTGCCAGTAGTGCGGGACTAGCGTTCTACTACGAGCAGTACTTC. Translated, it gives CASSAGLAFYYEQYF.

The chain is built from TRBV28 and TRBJ2-7, with TRBD2 matching over 9 bases. The CDR3 has 16 residues. The germline V gene encodes CDR1 MDHEN and CDR2 SYDVKM. The V and J ends lost 3 bases and 1 base, in that order; junction bases with no gene match: 7. The CDR3 is CASSLFRTSASYEQYF. The DNA of the CDR3 is TGTGCCAGCAGTTTGTTCAGGACTAGCGCTTCCTACGAGCAGTACTTC.